One sample yielded the 20 T cell receptor beta chains listed below, sequenced in a study of T-cell reconstitution after alpha-beta-depleted transplantation in children. Unique molecular identifiers featured in how the TCRbeta library was prepared. One entry per CDR3 protein results from TCRdb running MiXCR on the PCR reads. The table has fewer than 120,000 distinct CDR3 sequences, around 10% seen once; the top ten hold around 8.5%. Source: PBMCs from the stem cell graft donor, taken from the stem cell graft. The receptors derive from a human donor who donated a stem cell graft to a child with acute lymphoblastic leukemia.

The sample holds many counts of this clonotype. The V gene is TRBV18, the J gene TRBJ2-7; D gene ambiguous. Germline CDR1 is KGHSH and CDR2 is LQKENI. Trimming took off 0 bases at V and 0 bases at J, with 9 bases between the two ends. CDR3 size: 15 residues. Here the CDR3 reads CASSPPLRSSYEQYF. In nucleotides, the CDR3 is TGTGCCAGCTCACCACCCCTCAGGAGCTCCTACGAGCAGTACTTC.

This clonotype was found many times. The V and J genes are TRBV29-1 and TRBJ2-3; 12 nucleotides match TRBD1. The germline V gene encodes CDR1 SQVTM and CDR2 ANQGSEA. CDR3 length: 13 residues. Losses at the gene ends were 3 bases for V and 7 bases for J; bases not matched to a gene: 2. CDR3 nucleotide sequence: TGCAGCGTTGATGGGACAGGGGGCTATACGCAGTATTTT. Translated, it gives CSVDGTGGYTQYF.

The chain couples TRBV4-1 to TRBJ2-2, with 9 nucleotides matching TRBD2. V shed 4 bases, J shed 3 bases, and the junction held 6 bases outside the gene matches. This CDR3 comprises 16 residues. The germline gives CDR1 MGHRA, CDR2 YSYEKL. The CDR3 nucleotides read TGCGCCAGCAGCCTCCCGCGGGAGGGGGACACCGGGGAGCTGTTTTTT. Its protein is CASSLPREGDTGELFF.

This clonotype was seen repeatedly, ten times or more. The rearrangement links TRBV13 to TRBJ1-5; D is unclear. The CDR3 is made up of 12 amino acids. The ends were cut back, 5 bases at V and 0 bases at J, with 2 bases in the middle. Germline assignment: CDR1 PRHDT and CDR2 FYEKMQ (reference sequence). CDR3 protein: CASSISNQPQHF. In nucleotides, the CDR3 is TGTGCCAGCAGCATTAGCAATCAGCCCCAGCATTTT.

In its sample, this clonotype was seen many times. The chain is built from TRBV4-3 and TRBJ2-4; D not certain. CDR3 length equals 17 residues. V was cut by 2 bases and J by 3 bases, with 17 bases left in between. Germline V gene sequence: CDR1 LGHNA, CDR2 YSLEER. In DNA form, the CDR3 reads TGCGCCAGCAGCCAAAAGGGCGCTCCACTTGGCAAAAACATTCAGTACTTC. Translation: CASSQKGAPLGKNIQYF.

This clonotype has ten or more counts. The rearrangement uses TRBV28 and TRBJ2-1; 11 nucleotides agree with TRBD2. Germline-derived CDR1 and CDR2 are MDHEN and SYDVKM. V lost 5 bases to trimming and J lost 4 bases; unmatched junction nucleotides: 4. The CDR3 is 15 residues long. CDR3 in amino acids: CASSGGLAEYNEQFF. The CDR3 DNA sequence: TGTGCCAGCAGTGGGGGACTAGCGGAGTACAATGAGCAGTTCTTC.

This clonotype occurred many times. The rearrangement joins TRBV10-3 to TRBJ2-7, with a tentative D call TRBD2 (6 bases). This CDR3 comprises 16 residues. Germline lookup yields CDR1 ENHRY and CDR2 SYGVKD. Trimming left V 0 bases short and J 0 bases short, with 12 bases between. CDR3 sequence reads: CAISESGGLSSYEQYF. As DNA, the CDR3 is TGTGCCATCAGTGAGTCGGGAGGCCTGAGCTCCTACGAGCAGTACTTC.

This clonotype was observed many times. The chain joins TRBV18 to TRBJ1-1; D may be TRBD1 (6 bases). V gave up 2 bases and J gave up 7 bases, with 11 bases separating them. CDR1 and CDR2 from the germline V gene are KGHSH and LQKENI. This CDR3 is 13 amino acids long. CDR3 sequence reads: CASSPAQGVEAFF. DNA of the CDR3: TGTGCCAGCTCACCAGCACAGGGAGTTGAAGCTTTCTTT. Using reference TRBV18 and TRBJ1-1 for the parts outside the CDR3, the full variable domain is NAGVMQNPRHLVRRRGQEARLRCSPMKGHSHVYWYRQLPEEGLKFMVYLQKENIIDESGMPKERFSAEFPKEGPSILRIQQVVRGDSAAYFCASSPAQGVEAFFGQGTRLTVV.

This clonotype occurred many times. CDR3 nucleotide sequence: TGTGCCAGCAGCCCCCAGGGATTCAATCAGCCCCAGCATTTT. It is translated as CASSPQGFNQPQHF. The chain carries TRBV5-8 and TRBJ1-5; possible D gene TRBD1, 5 bases. The germline V gene encodes CDR1 SGHTS and CDR2 YDEGEE. CDR3 size: 14 residues. The V end lost 4 bases, the J end lost 3 bases, and 11 bases lay between the germline ends.

This clonotype was seen many times. The chain combines TRBV7-2 with TRBJ2-1, with 11 bases aligning to TRBD2. V lost 6 bases, J lost 3 bases, and 7 bases stayed unmatched. This CDR3 has 16 amino acids. CDR1 and CDR2 from the germline V gene are SGHTA and FQGNSA. CDR3 nucleotides: TGTGCCAGCAGTAAACTTAGCGGGGGGGGCTACAATGAGCAGTTCTTC. It encodes CASSKLSGGGYNEQFF.

Regarding this clonotype: This may stem from a read error, because a much larger clone lies one nucleotide away. V and J are TRBV5-1 and TRBJ2-3, with 14 positions matching TRBD2. The germline gives CDR1 SGHRS, CDR2 YFSETQ. CDR3 length equals 17 residues. CDR3 sequence reads: CANSSTTSGRAADTQYF. CDR3 coding DNA: TGCGCCAACAGCTCAACGACTAGCGGGAGGGCAGCAGATACGCAGTATTTT.

This clonotype showed up many times. The CDR3 reads CASSLDGPPNQETQYF. CDR3 in DNA: TGCGCCAGCAGCTTGGACGGCCCACCCAACCAAGAGACCCAGTACTTC. The V and J genes are TRBV5-1 and TRBJ2-5; D is unresolved. Trimming stripped 0 bases from V and 0 bases from J, with 12 bases between. Per the germline V gene, CDR1 is SGHRS and CDR2 is YFSETQ. CDR3 length: 16 residues.

This clonotype was detected many times. CDR3 DNA: TGTGCCACCAGTGATGGTCAGGGCAGGAACCCCTACGAGCAGTACTTC. Translated: CATSDGQGRNPYEQYF. The chain carries TRBV24-1 and TRBJ2-7; D possibly corresponds to TRBD1 (5 bases). CDR1 is KGHDR and CDR2 is SFDVKD in the germline V gene. This CDR3 has 16 amino acids. The V end was cut by 3 bases, the J end by 2 bases, with 16 bases between.

As regards this clonotype: One end of the junction is discordant with germline, which a read error may explain. The rearrangement links TRBV11-2 to TRBJ2-7; either TRBD1 or TRBD2 may supply D (5 bases each). Germline CDR1 reads SGHAT; CDR2 reads FQNNGV. The CDR3 length is 12 residues. CDR3 DNA: TGTGCCAGCAGCCCCACCGGGGACGACCAGTACTTC. This encodes CASSPTGDDQYF.

Of note for this clonotype: A much larger clone differs by one base, so this may be a read error. This chain joins TRBV29-1 and TRBJ1-1, with 7 positions matching TRBD1. V lost 8 bases to trimming and J lost 6 bases; unmatched junction nucleotides: 3. The CDR3 loop spans 10 amino acids. CDR1 and CDR2 (germline): SQVTM, ANQGSEA. This CDR3 reads CSLTGAEAFF. The CDR3 DNA sequence: TGCAGCCTTACAGGGGCTGAAGCTTTCTTT.

This clonotype was seen at least ten times. The V gene is TRBV5-1, the J gene TRBJ2-5; 10 bases map to TRBD1. Germline V gene lookup returns CDR1 SGHRS and CDR2 YFSETQ. The V segment lost 5 bases and the J segment 5 bases; nucleotides outside the gene matches: 3. The CDR3 consists of 13 residues. The CDR3 DNA reads as TGCGCCAGCAGTCCGGACAGGGGGGAGACCCAGTACTTC. Translating gives CASSPDRGETQYF.

V and J are TRBV28 and TRBJ2-7, with a possible D match to TRBD2 (6 bases). This CDR3 has 14 amino acids. The germline gives CDR1 MDHEN, CDR2 SYDVKM. V was shortened by 3 bases and J by 4 bases, with 13 bases between the two germline ends. CDR3: CASSLRDSRYEQYF. The CDR3 DNA is TGTGCCAGCAGTTTGAGGGACTCCCGGTACGAGCAGTACTTC.

This clonotype was seen at least ten times. The V gene is TRBV28, the J gene TRBJ2-7, with a weak D call TRBD1 (5 bases). Germline CDR1 MDHEN, CDR2 SYDVKM. The CDR3 length is 12 residues. With 6 bases removed from V and 9 bases from J, the gap between germline ends came to 15 bases. CDR3 bases: TGTGCCAGCAGGTTGACCCAGGGTGGGCAGTACTTC. This gives the protein CASRLTQGGQYF.

This clonotype was observed many times. This chain links TRBV20-1 with TRBJ1-3; TRBD1 might be the D (5 bases). V was shortened by 3 bases and J by 1 base, with 7 bases between the two germline ends. The CDR3 runs 13 residues. Germline V gene lookup returns CDR1 DFQATT and CDR2 SNEGSKA (reference sequence). CDR3 nucleotides: TGCAGTGCTAGTCAGGGATCTGGAAACACCATATATTTT. This gives the protein CSASQGSGNTIYF.

This clonotype was observed at least ten times. The chain recombines TRBV11-1 with TRBJ2-1, with 16 bases that match TRBD2. The V gene's germline CDR1 is SGHAT and CDR2 FQDESV (reference sequence). V lost 1 base and J lost 9; bases outside the gene matches: 9. The CDR3 has 18 residues. CDR3 nucleotide sequence: TGTGCCAGCAGCTTAGACCCAACAGGGACTAGCGGGAGGGCTGAGCAGTTCTTC. Protein product: CASSLDPTGTSGRAEQFF.